A single sample gave rise to the 24 T cell receptor beta chains below, sequenced in a study of blood T cell repertoires in COVID-19. TCRdb's copy holds only in-frame clones and misses some; the assay was immunoSEQ multiplex PCR. The sample has 60,000 or so clones, almost 85% seen once. The sample taken for sequencing was peripheral blood. All receptors derive from a man between 60 and 75 years old with acute or convalescent COVID-19.

J is TRBJ1-2 and V is TRBV19; 7 nucleotides line up with TRBD1. The CDR3 runs to 14 residues. Germline V gene lookup returns CDR1 LNHDA and CDR2 SQIVND (reference sequence). Trimming took 7 bases from V and 1 from J; bases not matched to a gene: 6. CDR3 residues: CASTGTVNNYGYTF. Here the CDR3 DNA reads TGTGCCAGTACCGGGACAGTTAATAACTATGGCTACACCTTC.

A few counts support this clone. The chain employs TRBV30 and TRBJ1-1; D may be TRBD1 (5 bases). Trimming cost V 4 bases and J 7 bases, with 22 bases left between them. Germline CDR1 and CDR2: GTSNPN and SVGIG (reference sequence). The CDR3 is made up of 15 amino acids. The CDR3 protein is CAWNPPAGSVSEAFF. CDR3 bases: TGTGCCTGGAACCCCCCGGCAGGGTCTGTCAGTGAAGCTTTCTTT.

V and J are TRBV7-2 and TRBJ2-4; TRBD1 might be the D (5 bases). The CDR3 length is 13 residues. Germline V gives CDR1 SGHTA, CDR2 FQGNSA. The V end lost 3 bases, the J end lost 4 bases, and 7 bases lay between the germline ends. The CDR3 spells CASSLTVKNIQYF. In DNA, the CDR3 is TGTGCCAGCAGCTTGACAGTAAAAAACATTCAGTACTTC.

This chain joins TRBV2 and TRBJ2-3; D unresolved. Germline V gives CDR1 SNHLY, CDR2 FYNNEI. V lost 0 bases, J lost 1 base, and 8 bases lay in between. This CDR3 is 15 amino acids long. The CDR3 sequence is CASSEALLRTDTQYF. The CDR3 DNA is TGTGCCAGCAGTGAAGCGCTCCTACGCACAGATACGCAGTATTTT.

J is TRBJ1-2 and V is TRBV19; 7 nucleotides align to TRBD1. V lost 7 bases, J lost 0 bases, and 8 bases stayed unmatched. The CDR3 is 15 amino acids. In germline, CDR1 is LNHDA, CDR2 SQIVND (reference sequence). The CDR3 bases are TGTGCCAGTACTCTACGGGACAGAGCTAACTATGGCTACACCTTC. It specifies CASTLRDRANYGYTF.

This sequence joins TRBV2 and TRBJ1-6, with D possibly TRBD1 on 5 matching bases. V was clipped by 11 bases and J by 3 bases, with 20 bases between them. The CDR3 sequence is 16 residues long. Germline CDR1 is SNHLY and CDR2 is FYNNEI. The CDR3 sequence: CAGGTANHFYNSPLHF. CDR3 DNA: TGTGCCGGGGGGACTGCTAACCACTTCTATAATTCACCCCTCCACTTT.

V is TRBV5-1 and J is TRBJ1-4; perhaps TRBD1 as D (5 bases). The germline V gene encodes CDR1 SGHRS and CDR2 YFSETQ. This CDR3 is 14 amino acids long. Trimming removed 4 bases from V and 8 bases from J, with 15 bases in between. CDR3 nucleotides: TGCGCCAGCAGCCTAGGGCCGGGGGAAGAAAAACTGTTTTTT. This encodes CASSLGPGEEKLFF.

This chain joins TRBV9 and TRBJ2-7, with 8 bases fitting TRBD2. J lost 4 bases, V lost 0 bases, and 3 bases had no gene match. The CDR3 totals 14 residues. CDR1 and CDR2 from the germline V gene are SGDLS and YYNGEE. The CDR3 sequence is CASSVAGGPYEQYF. CDR3 DNA sequence: TGTGCCAGCAGCGTAGCGGGGGGGCCATACGAGCAGTACTTC.

The chain employs TRBV5-1 and TRBJ1-6; 7 bases match TRBD1. The V segment lost 4 bases and the J segment 0 bases; nucleotides outside the gene matches: 13. This CDR3 is 19 amino acids long. Germline V gene data show CDR1 as SGHRS and CDR2 as YFSETQ. The CDR3 reads CASSQTGTDSSSYNSPLHF. CDR3 sequence (DNA): TGCGCCAGCAGCCAGACAGGGACCGATTCCAGCTCCTATAATTCACCCCTCCACTTT. The full variable domain, completed using reference TRBV5-1 and TRBJ1-6, is KAGVTQTPRYLIKTRGQQVTLSCSPISGHRSVSWYQQTPGQGLQFLFEYFSETQRNKGNFPGRFSGRQFSNSRSEMNVSTLELGDSALYLCASSQTGTDSSSYNSPLHFGNGTRLTVT.

The V gene is TRBV2, the J gene TRBJ2-3; perhaps TRBD2 as D (7 bases). The CDR3 is made up of 13 amino acids. Trimming pared 0 bases from V and 13 bases from J, leaving 14 bases between. Germline CDR1 SNHLY, CDR2 FYNNEI. In DNA, the CDR3 is TGTGCCAGCAGTGAAGCGGGGGGGGCTCGAAAGTATTTT. It specifies CASSEAGGARKYF.

The chain uses TRBV6-5 and TRBJ2-7, with 7 bases matching TRBD1. V lost 8 bases to trimming and J lost 4 bases; unmatched junction nucleotides: 14. This CDR3 spans 15 amino acids. From germline, CDR1 is MNHEY and CDR2 SVGAGI. For the CDR3, the DNA is TGTGCCAGCGAAATGGGACAGCCGTTTCGATACGAGCAGTACTTC. Protein sequence: CASEMGQPFRYEQYF.

The CDR3 DNA reads as TGCGCCAGCAGCCAAGAGTTGGCGCTAGCGGGGGGCACAGATACGCAGTATTTT. Translation gives CASSQELALAGGTDTQYF. This chain links TRBV4-1 with TRBJ2-3; TRBD2 aligns across 10 bases. From germline, CDR1 is MGHRA and CDR2 YSYEKL. V trimming: 0 bases; J trimming: 1 base; junction bases outside the gene matches: 7. The length of the CDR3 is 18 residues.

The chain links TRBV18 to TRBJ1-2; the D is unclear. CDR3 length: 13 amino acids. V was pared by 3 bases and J by 3 bases, with 8 bases between. Germline CDR1 reads KGHSH; CDR2 reads LQKENI. The DNA for the CDR3 is TGTGCCAGCTCACCTAGCGGTGACTATGGCTACACCTTC. It translates to CASSPSGDYGYTF.

This chain links TRBV24-1 with TRBJ2-1; TRBD1 agrees at 8 bases. The CDR3 has 16 residues. Trimming removed 2 bases from V and 0 bases from J; junction bases left unmatched: 2. Germline CDR1 and CDR2: KGHDR and SFDVKD. The CDR3 nucleotides are TGTGCCACCAGTGATTCCACAGGGGGCTCCTACAATGAGCAGTTCTTC. The encoded protein is CATSDSTGGSYNEQFF.

The chain uses TRBV5-6 and TRBJ1-6, with D maybe TRBD1 (6 bases). This CDR3 comprises 15 residues. Looked up from germline, CDR1 is SGHDT and CDR2 is YYEEEE. The V end was cut by 2 bases, the J end by 9 bases, with 15 bases between. CDR3 sequence (DNA): TGTGCCAGCAGCTTTTTGACAGGATTTTTTTCACCCCTCCACTTT. As protein: CASSFLTGFFSPLHF.

The chain has TRBV7-2 and TRBJ2-3; 7 bases align to TRBD2. V lost 5 bases to trimming and J lost 1 base; unmatched junction nucleotides: 3. This CDR3 has 14 amino acids. Germline V CDR1 and CDR2: SGHTA, FQGNSA. The CDR3 DNA sequence: TGTGCCAGCAGCATAGGACTAGGCACAGATACGCAGTATTTT. The encoded protein is CASSIGLGTDTQYF.

The chain combines TRBV2 with TRBJ2-7; maybe TRBD1 (5 bases). The CDR3 covers 15 residues. Germline V gene data show CDR1 as SNHLY and CDR2 as FYNNEI. Trimming cost V 5 bases and J 3 bases, with 17 bases left between them. The CDR3 DNA reads TGTGCCAGCAGTTCCGGGCCAGGGTTTGTCTACGAGCAGTACTTC. As protein: CASSSGPGFVYEQYF.

This chain connects TRBV9 to TRBJ2-1, with TRBD2 identical over 10 bases. Germline V gene data show CDR1 as SGDLS and CDR2 as YYNGEE. The CDR3 totals 15 residues. Trimming cost V 3 bases and J 2 bases; bases outside gene matches: 2. The CDR3 sequence: CASSESGGAYNEQFF. Here the CDR3 DNA reads TGTGCCAGCAGCGAGAGCGGGGGGGCCTACAATGAGCAGTTCTTC.

The chain has TRBV11-2 and TRBJ1-2; D is unclear. V was cut by 5 bases and J by 0 bases, with 4 bases left in between. The germline V gene has CDR1 SGHAT and CDR2 FQNNGV. The CDR3 sequence is 12 residues long. CDR3 in amino acids: CASSPANYGYTF. The CDR3, as DNA: TGTGCCAGCAGCCCAGCTAACTATGGCTACACCTTC. Full variable domain (remainder filled in from reference TRBV11-2 and TRBJ1-2): EAGVAQSPRYKIIEKRQSVAFWCNPISGHATLYWYQQILGQGPKLLIQFQNNGVVDDSQLPKDRFSAERLKGVDSTLKIQPAKLEDSAVYLCASSPANYGYTFGSGTRLTVV.

The CDR3 is CASSTTGEGEQYF. The CDR3 region has the DNA TGTGCCAGCAGTACAACAGGGGAAGGCGAGCAGTACTTC. The chain couples TRBV6-5 to TRBJ2-7; TRBD1 aligns across 7 bases. The CDR3 spans 13 residues. Germline CDR1 and CDR2: MNHEY and SVGAGI. With V trimmed by 5 bases and J by 6 bases, 7 bases remained unmatched.

V is TRBV30 and J is TRBJ1-5, with unresolved D. This CDR3 spans 15 amino acids. With 1 base removed from V and 5 bases from J, the gap between germline ends came to 15 bases. Germline V gene sequence: CDR1 GTSNPN, CDR2 SVGIG (reference sequence). Here the CDR3 DNA reads TGTGCCTGGAGTGGCGGTCCAGCCAATTATCAGCCCCAGCATTTT. Translated, it gives CAWSGGPANYQPQHF.

This chain links TRBV19 with TRBJ1-4; no definite D call. Germline values: CDR1 LNHDA, CDR2 SQIVND (reference sequence). The CDR3 spans 13 residues. V was shortened by 4 bases and J by 6 bases, with 9 bases between the two germline ends. The CDR3 reads CASSKGRDEKLFF. CDR3 DNA: TGTGCCAGTAGTAAAGGGAGGGATGAAAAACTGTTTTTT.

In this sample, this clone turned up once. In DNA, the CDR3 is TGTGCCAGCACCCCGGGGAACACGGATGGCTACACCTTC. This gives the protein CASTPGNTDGYTF. The chain uses TRBV28 and TRBJ1-2; D ambiguous. The CDR3 covers 13 residues. V gave up 7 bases and J gave up 6 bases, with 15 bases separating them. Germline lookup yields CDR1 MDHEN and CDR2 SYDVKM.

V is TRBV6-4 and J is TRBJ1-2, with 7 nucleotides matching TRBD1. The junction had 13 bases not matched to a gene; V was cut back by 0 bases and J by 6 bases. The CDR3 is 17 amino acids. The germline V gene encodes CDR1 MRHNA and CDR2 SNTAGT. The CDR3 bases are TGTGCCAGCAGTGACTCGGACGGGGACAGTGCCCTAAATGGCTACACCTTC. Residues: CASSDSDGDSALNGYTF.